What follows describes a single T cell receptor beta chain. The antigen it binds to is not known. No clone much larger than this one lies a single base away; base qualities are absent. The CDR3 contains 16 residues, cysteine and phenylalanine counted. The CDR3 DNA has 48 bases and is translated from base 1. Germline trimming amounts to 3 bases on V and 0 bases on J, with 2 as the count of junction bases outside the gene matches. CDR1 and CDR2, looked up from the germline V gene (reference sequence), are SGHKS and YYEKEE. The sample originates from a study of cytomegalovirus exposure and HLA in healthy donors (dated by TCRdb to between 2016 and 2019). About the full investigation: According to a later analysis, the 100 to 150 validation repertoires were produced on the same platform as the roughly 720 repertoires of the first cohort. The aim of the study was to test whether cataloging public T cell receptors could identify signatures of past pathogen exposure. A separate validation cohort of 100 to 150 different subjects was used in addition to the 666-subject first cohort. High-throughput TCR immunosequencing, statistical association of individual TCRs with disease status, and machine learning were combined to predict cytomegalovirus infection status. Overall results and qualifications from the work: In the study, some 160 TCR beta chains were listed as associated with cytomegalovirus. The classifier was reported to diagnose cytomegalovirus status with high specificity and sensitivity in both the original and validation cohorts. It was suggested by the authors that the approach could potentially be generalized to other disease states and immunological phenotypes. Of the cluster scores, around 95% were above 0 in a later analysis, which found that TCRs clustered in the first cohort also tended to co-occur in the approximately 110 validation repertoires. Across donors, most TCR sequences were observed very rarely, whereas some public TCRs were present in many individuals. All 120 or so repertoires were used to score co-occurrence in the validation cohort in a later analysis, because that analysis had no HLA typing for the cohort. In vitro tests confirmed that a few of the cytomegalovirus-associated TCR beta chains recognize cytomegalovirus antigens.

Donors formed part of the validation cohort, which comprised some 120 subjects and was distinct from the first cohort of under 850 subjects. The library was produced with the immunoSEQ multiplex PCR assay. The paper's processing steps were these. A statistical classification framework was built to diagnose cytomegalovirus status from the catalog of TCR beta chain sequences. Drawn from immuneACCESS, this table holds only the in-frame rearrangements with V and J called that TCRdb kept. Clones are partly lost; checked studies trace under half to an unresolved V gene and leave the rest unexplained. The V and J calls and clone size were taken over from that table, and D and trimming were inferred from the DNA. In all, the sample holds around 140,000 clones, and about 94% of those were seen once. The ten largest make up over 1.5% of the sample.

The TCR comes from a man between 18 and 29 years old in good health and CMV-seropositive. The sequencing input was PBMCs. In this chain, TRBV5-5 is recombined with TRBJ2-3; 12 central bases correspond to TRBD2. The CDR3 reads CASSWGLAGSTDTQYF. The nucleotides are TGTGCCAGCAGCTGGGGACTAGCGGGTAGCACAGATACGCAGTATTTT.